The rows below give T cell receptor beta chains drawn from one sample of a study of CD8+ T cells in alopecia areata. Method: immunoSEQ multiplex PCR; TCRdb's copy keeps in-frame clones and lacks some. The sample has 100,000 to 150,000 clones; about 46% are singletons. Material: NKG2D-low CD8+ T cells sorted from blood. The receptors here all came from a human donor with alopecia areata. The CDR3 runs from the conserved cysteine through the conserved F or W. The D gene is left open where the match is weak. Clone size, where shown, is once, few, many, or a class for clones that have expanded.

CDR3	DNA	size	J	V	D
CASSLLRSHEQFF	TGCGCCAGCAGTCTCTTAAGGTCCCATGAGCAGTTCTTC	few	TRBJ2-1	TRBV23-1	.
CSASGAGRNTDTQYF	TGCAGCGCCTCGGGGGCAGGGCGGAACACAGATACGCAGTATTTT	.	TRBJ2-3	TRBV29-1	.
CASSLFHGEETQYF	TGTGCCAGCAGTTTATTCCACGGGGAAGAGACCCAGTACTTC	many	TRBJ2-5	TRBV28	.
CSVERRDSYEQYF	TGCAGCGTTGAGCGCAGGGATAGCTACGAGCAGTACTTC	.	TRBJ2-7	TRBV29-1	.
CASSQDRPSGTGELFF	TGTGCCAGCAGCCAGGACAGGCCCTCGGGCACCGGGGAGCTGTTTTTT	.	TRBJ2-2	TRBV28	TRBD1
CSVVGRGLGTEAFF	TGCAGCGTTGTCGGCAGGGGATTGGGTACTGAAGCTTTCTTT	few	TRBJ1-1	TRBV29-1	.
CASRRGGNEQFF	TGTGCCAGCAGGAGAGGGGGGAATGAGCAGTTCTTC	.	TRBJ2-1	TRBV27	.
CAWSGDRTYEQYF	TGTGCCTGGAGTGGGGACAGAACCTACGAGCAGTACTTC	.	TRBJ2-7	TRBV30	TRBD1
CASSLDDSGRPSYNEQFF	TGTGCCAGCAGTTTGGACGATAGCGGGAGGCCCTCCTACAATGAGCAGTTCTTC	.	TRBJ2-1	TRBV28	TRBD2
CSVEGISLHSSYEQYF	TGCAGCGTTGAAGGTATAAGCCTACACAGCTCCTACGAGCAGTACTTC	few	TRBJ2-7	TRBV29-1	.
CSSFGGMGNTEAFF	TGCAGCTCGTTCGGGGGCATGGGGAACACTGAAGCTTTCTTT	few	TRBJ1-1	TRBV29-1	.
CAWSEVAADQPQHF	TGTGCCTGGAGTGAGGTGGCCGCTGATCAGCCCCAGCATTTT	once	TRBJ1-5	TRBV30	.
CASSPGIIPNYGYTF	TGTGCCAGCAGCCCGGGGATTATCCCTAACTATGGCTACACCTTC	.	TRBJ1-2	TRBV5-6	.
CASSSTGPEQFF	TGCGCCAGCAGCTCGACAGGGCCCGAGCAGTTCTTC	.	TRBJ2-1	TRBV5-1	TRBD1
CASSLNRGLYEEQYF	TGTGCCAGCAGCCTAAACAGGGGGCTATACGAAGAGCAGTACTTC	few	TRBJ2-7	TRBV14	TRBD1
CSVEWEQGGNEQFF	TGCAGCGTTGAATGGGAACAGGGGGGCAATGAGCAGTTCTTC	.	TRBJ2-1	TRBV29-1	TRBD1
CASSYRLTDTQYF	TGTGCCAGCAGTTACCGCCTCACAGATACGCAGTATTTT	few	TRBJ2-3	TRBV6-5	.
CSVVTSGTQETQYF	TGCAGCGTTGTGACTAGCGGGACCCAAGAGACCCAGTACTTC	.	TRBJ2-5	TRBV29-1	TRBD2
CASTGGGPNQPQHF	TGTGCCAGCACTGGCGGGGGGCCCAATCAGCCCCAGCATTTT	few	TRBJ1-5	TRBV7-9	.
CASKSAGEQYF	TGTGCCAGCAAATCCGCAGGAGAGCAGTACTTC	once	TRBJ2-7	TRBV27	.
CASSRGAGGELNTEAFF	TGTGCCAGCAGTAGAGGAGCAGGGGGCGAATTGAACACTGAAGCTTTCTTT	few	TRBJ1-1	TRBV28	TRBD1
CSSRTGSGELFF	TGCAGCTCCCGGACGGGTTCCGGGGAGCTGTTTTTT	.	TRBJ2-2	TRBV29-1	.
CSVDWGAEAFF	TGCAGCGTTGACTGGGGGGCTGAAGCTTTCTTT	few	TRBJ1-1	TRBV29-1	.
CASSLVSGGTGELFF	TGCGCCAGCAGCTTGGTGTCAGGCGGGACCGGGGAGCTGTTTTTT	.	TRBJ2-2	TRBV5-1	.
CAWTGQNEKLFF	TGTGCCTGGACGGGACAGAATGAAAAACTGTTTTTT	.	TRBJ1-4	TRBV30	TRBD1
CASTSGDSTDTQYF	TGTGCCAGCACGAGCGGGGATAGCACAGATACGCAGTATTTT	.	TRBJ2-3	TRBV2	TRBD2
CASSVGLGQMNTEAFF	TGTGCCAGCAGCGTAGGACTAGGACAGATGAACACTGAAGCTTTCTTT	few	TRBJ1-1	TRBV9	.
CSVAFAGGNEQFF	TGCAGCGTTGCTTTCGCGGGAGGCAATGAGCAGTTCTTC	few	TRBJ2-1	TRBV29-1	TRBD2
CASSFAPGGTEAFF	TGTGCCAGCAGTTTCGCCCCCGGGGGAACTGAAGCTTTCTTT	.	TRBJ1-1	TRBV27	.
CASSAGTAVAF	TGTGCCAGCAGCGCCGGGACTGCCGTCGCCTTC	.	TRBJ1-2	TRBV5-6	.
CASSLAETQYF	TGTGCCAGCAGCCTGGCGGAGACCCAGTACTTC	.	TRBJ2-5	TRBV11-2	.
CASWGGSYGYTF	TGTGCCAGCTGGGGCGGGTCTTATGGCTACACCTTC	.	TRBJ1-2	TRBV27	.
CASSPGEAGELFF	TGCGCCAGCAGCCCGGGAGAAGCCGGGGAGCTGTTTTTT	.	TRBJ2-2	TRBV4-1	.
CASSRLYTDTQYF	TGTGCCAGCAGCCGCCTTTACACAGATACGCAGTATTTT	few	TRBJ2-3	TRBV9	.
CASGAHEKLFF	TGTGCCAGTGGGGCCCATGAAAAACTGTTTTTT	.	TRBJ1-4	TRBV28	.
CASSDGSVTQYF	TGTGCCAGCAGTGATGGTTCGGTGACCCAGTACTTC	few	TRBJ2-5	TRBV2	.
CASSLGTDNFRQPQHF	TGCGCCAGCAGCTTGGGTACAGACAATTTCCGGCAGCCCCAGCATTTT	.	TRBJ1-5	TRBV5-1	.
CSVEGVSGANVLTF	TGCAGCGTTGAAGGGGTCTCTGGGGCCAACGTCCTGACTTTC	few	TRBJ2-6	TRBV29-1	.
CSVFKEAGTGELFF	TGCAGCGTTTTTAAGGAAGCGGGTACCGGGGAGCTGTTTTTT	.	TRBJ2-2	TRBV29-1	.
CASTGASYEQYF	TGTGCCAGCACGGGGGCCTCCTACGAGCAGTACTTC	.	TRBJ2-7	TRBV19	.
CSVLTRESYEQYF	TGCAGCGTCCTAACACGGGAATCCTACGAGCAGTACTTC	.	TRBJ2-7	TRBV29-1	.
CSVIQETYEQYF	TGCAGCGTCATACAGGAGACCTACGAGCAGTACTTC	few	TRBJ2-7	TRBV29-1	.
CSVEVAGDSGDTQYF	TGCAGCGTTGAGGTAGCGGGAGATAGTGGAGATACGCAGTATTTT	few	TRBJ2-3	TRBV29-1	TRBD2
CSVEDRLGVGQFF	TGCAGCGTTGAAGATCGGCTCGGGGTTGGGCAGTTCTTC	.	TRBJ2-1	TRBV29-1	.
CASSLEGQPYGYTF	TGCGCCAGCAGCTTGGAGGGACAGCCCTATGGCTACACCTTC	.	TRBJ1-2	TRBV5-1	TRBD1
CSVEGLAGLYNEQFF	TGCAGCGTTGAGGGCCTAGCGGGACTCTACAATGAGCAGTTCTTC	.	TRBJ2-1	TRBV29-1	TRBD2
CASSLDRGLYEQYF	TGCGCCAGCAGCTTGGACAGGGGGCTCTACGAGCAGTACTTC	.	TRBJ2-7	TRBV5-1	TRBD1
CASSLDQAAYTF	TGCGCCAGCAGCTTGGACCAGGCGGCCTACACCTTC	.	TRBJ1-2	TRBV5-1	.
CATGTGEAEQYF	TGTGCCACCGGGACAGGGGAGGCCGAGCAGTACTTC	.	TRBJ2-7	TRBV6-5	TRBD1
CASSLAGNTDTQYF	TGTGCCAGCAGCTTAGCGGGCAACACAGATACGCAGTATTTT	few	TRBJ2-3	TRBV14	TRBD2
CAHGVSTTNTGELFF	TGTGCCCACGGGGTTAGCACGACGAACACCGGGGAGCTGTTTTTT	.	TRBJ2-2	TRBV11-2	.
CASSLDGGSGNTIYF	TGTGCCAGCAGCTTAGACGGAGGCTCTGGAAACACCATATATTTT	few	TRBJ1-3	TRBV7-8	.
CASSPRGGQPQHF	TGTGCCAGCAGTCCAAGGGGGGGGCAGCCCCAGCATTTT	.	TRBJ1-5	TRBV27	.
CASSPTPGSGRLGEQYF	TGTGCCAGCAGTCCCACCCCGGGTAGCGGGAGATTGGGGGAGCAGTACTTC	.	TRBJ2-7	TRBV28	TRBD2
CAWSRGLDYNEQFF	TGTGCCTGGAGTCGGGGACTAGATTACAATGAGCAGTTCTTC	.	TRBJ2-1	TRBV30	TRBD2
CASSGRDRVQYF	TGTGCCAGCAGCGGCCGGGACCGGGTCCAGTACTTC	.	TRBJ2-4	TRBV9	.
CSVPHPGYTF	TGCAGCGTCCCCCACCCCGGCTACACCTTC	few	TRBJ1-2	TRBV29-1	.
CASSHLTGIESYEQYF	TGCGCCAGCAGCCATTTGACAGGGATCGAGTCCTACGAGCAGTACTTC	few	TRBJ2-7	TRBV4-1	TRBD1
CASGSTDTQYF	TGTGCCAGCGGTAGCACAGATACGCAGTATTTT	.	TRBJ2-3	TRBV7-6	.